This entry concerns a single TCR beta chain. This clonotype was counted between two and nine times. Its antigen remains undetermined. Per-base quality was not reported, and no clone a single base away is much larger than it. PBMCs were isolated by Ficoll-Paque density gradient centrifugation. The sample belongs to a study of T-cell memory formation after mild COVID-19 (dated by TCRdb to the early 2020s). For the wider study: Most TCR sequence clusters were specific to one of the two donors. The cohort comprised two young, previously healthy adult volunteers, one female and one male. In a couple of donors, T-cell clones that expanded and contracted after mild COVID-19 were tracked by sequencing TCRalpha and TCRbeta repertoires over time.

This sample was sequenced with an Illumina NovaSeq 6000. cDNA libraries for TCRalpha and TCRbeta were prepared by 5'RACE using constant-segment primers, with sample barcodes and unique molecular identifiers added. RNA was extracted from every sample with Trizol reagent. Library amplification was performed in two PCR steps, and a second sample barcode and Illumina TruSeq adapters were introduced in the second step. Sequencing of the libraries was done on an Illumina NovaSeq, producing 2 x 150 bp paired-end reads. On the study's bioinformatics: With migec v1.2.7, reads were demultiplexed and then collapsed into UMI-guided consensus sequences. Using mixcr v2.1.11, the UMI consensuses were aligned to TRA and TRB V and J templates and assembled into clonotypes. A clonotype was counted as expanded or contracted only when both edgeR and NoisET called the clonotype significant, with the noise models trained on biological replicates. edgeR calls used a false discovery rate-adjusted p below 0.01 and a log2 fold-change threshold of 1. As an exploratory analysis of dynamics, PCA with hierarchical clustering was applied to max-normalized trajectories of the 1000 most abundant clonotypes. The CD4 or CD8 phenotype of responding clones was assigned using the separately sequenced CD4+ and CD8+ repertoires. Using fastp at Q25 and MiXCR, TCRdb reprocessed the public reads and kept productive beta chains. Entries are consolidated by CDR3 protein sequence, retaining the most common genes and DNA. Here the V and J calls rest on TCRdb's processing, not on the authors' analysis. The table for this sample lists approximately 290,000 distinct CDR3 sequences; approximately 19% of them were counted only once. Roughly 21% of the sample comes from the top ten.

The CDR3 has 15 amino acids, counting the end cysteine and phenylalanine. Only the CDR3 region is kept as DNA, spanning 45 bases read in frame from base 1. Compared with germline, V lacks 3 bases and J lacks 6 bases; bases without a gene match: 7. CDR1 SGHTA and CDR2 FQGTGA are derived from the germline V gene. What the research found in general, with its limitations: SARS-CoV-2 specificity of the second-wave clones peaking on day 37 was not confirmed. Some responding clones were found in pre-infection memory, which suggests that pre-existing cross-reactive memory T cells took part in the SARS-CoV-2 response. Clones that contracted from day 15 to 85 showed balanced CD4/CD8 phenotypes, whereas a second wave of clones that expanded from day 15 to 37 leaned towards CD4+. Only a couple of mild cases were covered in the study, and larger cohorts including severe cases with pre-infection samples were considered necessary. Contracting CD4+ clones turned up mainly in the CM and EM memory subsets, whereas EMRA was where CD8+ clones were enriched.

The receptor chain draws on TRBV7-3 and TRBJ2-1, with 8 middle bases fitting TRBD2. This sequence was found in a man between 18 and 29 years old who had mild COVID-19 (a few samples of this study predate the infection). The sample titles of this study are shuffled in the database, so cell type and time point are left out; the donor was told from shared clones. The specimen sequenced was PBMCs or a T cell subset sorted from them (not recorded which). The DNA is as follows: TGTGCCAGCAGCTTCGGGGGGGCCTCGGGCAATGAGCAGTTCTTC. This encodes CASSFGGASGNEQFF.